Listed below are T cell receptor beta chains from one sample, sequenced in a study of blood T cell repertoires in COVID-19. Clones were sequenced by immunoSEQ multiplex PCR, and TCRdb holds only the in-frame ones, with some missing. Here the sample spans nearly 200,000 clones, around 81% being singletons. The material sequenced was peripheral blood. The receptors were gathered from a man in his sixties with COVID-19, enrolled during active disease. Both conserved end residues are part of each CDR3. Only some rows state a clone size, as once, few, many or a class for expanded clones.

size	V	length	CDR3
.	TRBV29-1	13	CSVEGSGAYGYTF
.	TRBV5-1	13	CASSGTDSYEQYF
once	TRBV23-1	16	CASSQEGRGSGNTIYF
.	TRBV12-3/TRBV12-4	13	CASKPRGKYEQYF
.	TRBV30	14	CAWNQGTFGNTIYF
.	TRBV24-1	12	CAAGGAGETQYF
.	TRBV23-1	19	CASAPGTGTTKSSYNEQFF
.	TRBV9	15	CASSVTGSSGNTIYF
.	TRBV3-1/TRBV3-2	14	CASSAGGNYQPQHF
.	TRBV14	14	CASSQAGRTGELFF
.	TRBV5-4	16	CASSPAKGGFGTEAFF
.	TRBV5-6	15	CASSLGSGGLYGYTF
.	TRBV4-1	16	CASSQDQGAGYQPQHF
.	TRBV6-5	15	CASRVAGVNTDTQYF
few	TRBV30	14	CAWSYQGSNQPQHF
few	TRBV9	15	CASSSRTSFTGELFF
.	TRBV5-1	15	CASSPEAGMNTEAFF
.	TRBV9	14	CASSFGTSGSGQFF
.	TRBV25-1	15	CASSELSGAAYEQYF
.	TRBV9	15	CASSVLGSSYNEQFF
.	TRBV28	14	CASSSTGHSTEAFF
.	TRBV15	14	CATSRGRESDGYTF
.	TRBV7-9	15	CASSRTGYSGNTIYF
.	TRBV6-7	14	CASSWFDRGNGYTF
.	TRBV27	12	CASRSGNSPLHF
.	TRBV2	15	CASRAGQATNEKLFF
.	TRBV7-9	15	CASNPRVRSNADQYF
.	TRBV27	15	CASTLNRPSNSPLHF
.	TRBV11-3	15	CASSLGLGIYNEQFF
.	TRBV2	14	CASSIRQGGEKLFF
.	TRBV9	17	CASSVGWDRSAKNIQYF
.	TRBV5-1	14	CASEASGSYNEQFF
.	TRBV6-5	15	CASRGSSGGYNEQFF
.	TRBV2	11	CASSLEGGAFF
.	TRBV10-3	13	CASNQGDHEKLFF
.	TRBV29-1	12	CSVRSSNQPQHF
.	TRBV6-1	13	CASSDRQGVGYTF
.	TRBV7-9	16	CASSPRASGSYNEQFF
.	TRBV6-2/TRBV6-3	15	CASSGDRGGDTEAFF
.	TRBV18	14	CASSPPVQAYGYTF
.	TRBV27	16	CASSSLGDRGNQPQHF
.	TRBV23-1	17	CASSYPRAGGSDQPQHF
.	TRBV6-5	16	CASSYSGAGVNSPLHF
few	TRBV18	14	CASSPPGQNSPLHF
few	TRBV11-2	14	CASSNRDRVYEQYF
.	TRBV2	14	CASSEELGRYGYTF
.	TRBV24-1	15	CATSDFSDYTDTQYF
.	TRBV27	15	CASSLGASSYNEQFF
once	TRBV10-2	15	CASSAGATYNSPLHF
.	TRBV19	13	CASTAGDRETQYF
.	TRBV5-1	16	CASSWGPGQGFYEQYF
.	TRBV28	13	CASSLSRAYGYTF
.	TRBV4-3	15	CASSQDSSSRYEQYF